The TCR beta chain described here comes from a study of identical twins. Using its own MiXCR run on the 5' RACE reads, TCRdb lists one record per CDR3 protein. The sample holds about 190,000 distinct CDR3 sequences, about a sixth seen once. Germline CDR1 and CDR2: MNHNS and SASEGT. This CDR3 spans 10 amino acids. V shed 3 bases and J shed 5 bases, with 2 bases lying between them. The sample holds a few counts of this clonotype. Another study also made use of these data, one on T cells expressing NK-cell markers. That study reports: Seropositivity for HCMV was found in seven of the eight sequenced donors, with one seronegative. An anti-gamma-delta TCR antibody was added in several experiments. It restricted sorting to alpha-beta TCR-expressing T cells. Topping the CD3+CD56-NKG2C+ fraction as well were these clonotypes, in a few donors.

The sequence was obtained from a woman in her late teens or twenties in good health. The rearrangement joins TRBV6-1 to TRBJ2-7; D gene uncertain. Input material: CD8+ T cells sorted from blood. The DNA for the CDR3 is TGTGCCAGCAGTGACAACGAGCAGTACTTC. This translates into CASSDNEQYF.